This T cell receptor beta chain appears in the sequencing data of a study of cytomegalovirus exposure and HLA in healthy donors. Study-wide background: Early on, a data release was issued that held tens of millions of unique TCRs from HLA-typed donors.

In this sample, this clone turned up a few times. Its antigen remains unidentified. CDR1 and CDR2 from the germline V gene are LGHNA and YSLEER. This CDR3 spans 17 amino acids. Trimming at V came to 3 bases and at J to 2 bases, leaving 9 bases not matched to a gene. The PCR made use of 60 Vbeta and 13 Jbeta primers. Study processing details: In a later analysis, of 80 million to 90 million unique beta chains, roughly 10 million appeared in at least two donors. Method: immunoSEQ multiplex PCR; TCRdb's copy keeps in-frame clones and lacks some. The V and J calls and clone size were taken over from that table, and D and trimming were inferred from the DNA. The top ten hold about 1.1% of the sample, which has 150,000 to 200,000 clones, about three quarters seen once. Findings of the study overall: Later analysis found that TCR beta chains associated with HLA were more clonally expanded than other, equally common chains.

This chain connects TRBV4-3 to TRBJ2-4; 8 nucleotides align to TRBD1. Source material: PBMCs. This TCR was recovered from a woman in her forties in good health and CMV-seronegative. CDR3 nucleotides: TGCGCCAGCAGCCAGCATGGACAGGGTTGGTCCAAAAACATTCAGTACTTC. Translating it yields CASSQHGQGWSKNIQYF.